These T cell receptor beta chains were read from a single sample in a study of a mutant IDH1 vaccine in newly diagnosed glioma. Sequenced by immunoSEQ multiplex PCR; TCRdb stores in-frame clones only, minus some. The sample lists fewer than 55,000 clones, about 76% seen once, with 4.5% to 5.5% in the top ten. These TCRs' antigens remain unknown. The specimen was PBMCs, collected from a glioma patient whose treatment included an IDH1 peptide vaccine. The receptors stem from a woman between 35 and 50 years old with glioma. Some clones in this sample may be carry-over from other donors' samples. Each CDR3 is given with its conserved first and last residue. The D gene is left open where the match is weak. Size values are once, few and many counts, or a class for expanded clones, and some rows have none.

CDR3aa: CASSQGGLAGSYEQYF; CDR3nt: TGCGCCAGCAGCCAAGGGGGACTAGCGGGATCCTACGAGCAGTACTTC; d_gene: TRBD2; j_gene: TRBJ2-7; v_gene: TRBV4-1; abundance: NA
CDR3aa: CASSLSGGSVAGELFF; CDR3nt: TGTGCCAGCAGCCTGAGCGGCGGGAGTGTGGCCGGGGAGCTGTTTTTT; d_gene: TRBD2; j_gene: TRBJ2-2; v_gene: TRBV7-9; abundance: NA
CDR3aa: CASSEWTGGFNQPQHF; CDR3nt: TGTGCCAGCAGTGAATGGACAGGGGGCTTCAATCAGCCCCAGCATTTT; d_gene: TRBD1; j_gene: TRBJ1-5; v_gene: TRBV25-1; abundance: few
CDR3aa: CASSQAAGMADTQYF; CDR3nt: TGTGCCAGCAGTCAAGCAGCGGGGATGGCAGATACGCAGTATTTT; d_gene: TRBD2; j_gene: TRBJ2-3; v_gene: TRBV6-4; abundance: NA
CDR3aa: CASSDSGGAQDTQYF; CDR3nt: TGTGCCAGCAGTGATAGCGGGGGGGCCCAAGATACGCAGTATTTT; d_gene: TRBD2; j_gene: TRBJ2-3; v_gene: TRBV6-4; abundance: few
CDR3aa: CASSLRWDSHDF; CDR3nt: TGTGCCAGCAGCTTGCGGTGGGACAGCCATGACTTC; d_gene: TRBD1; j_gene: TRBJ2-5; v_gene: TRBV5-6; abundance: NA
CDR3aa: CASRAIIGDSSYEQYF; CDR3nt: TGTGCCAGCAGGGCTATAATCGGGGACAGCTCCTACGAGCAGTACTTC; d_gene: TRBD1; j_gene: TRBJ2-7; v_gene: TRBV27; abundance: NA
CDR3aa: CASSRGGPPYEQYF; CDR3nt: TGTGCCAGCAGCCGGGGGGGTCCTCCCTACGAGCAGTACTTC; d_gene: TRBD2; j_gene: TRBJ2-7; v_gene: TRBV7-8; abundance: NA
CDR3aa: CASTSTAGDTGELFF; CDR3nt: TGTGCCAGCACCAGTACGGCAGGGGACACCGGGGAGCTGTTTTTT; d_gene: NA; j_gene: TRBJ2-2; v_gene: TRBV5-4; abundance: NA
CDR3aa: CASRYGDSGANVLTF; CDR3nt: TGTGCCAGCAGGTACGGTGACTCTGGGGCCAACGTCCTGACTTTC; d_gene: NA; j_gene: TRBJ2-6; v_gene: TRBV7-2; abundance: NA
CDR3aa: CASSSAAQGAIGQPQHF; CDR3nt: TGTGCCAGCAGCTCCGCCGCCCAGGGGGCAATAGGGCAGCCCCAGCATTTT; d_gene: TRBD1; j_gene: TRBJ1-5; v_gene: TRBV5-5; abundance: few
CDR3aa: CASSYTVRGNYGYTF; CDR3nt: TGTGCCAGCAGTTACACGGTCCGGGGCAACTATGGCTACACCTTC; d_gene: NA; j_gene: TRBJ1-2; v_gene: TRBV6-5; abundance: NA
CDR3aa: CASSSRQSGSNQPQHF; CDR3nt: TGTGCCAGCAGTTCTAGACAGTCGGGATCGAATCAGCCCCAGCATTTT; d_gene: NA; j_gene: TRBJ1-5; v_gene: TRBV7-2; abundance: NA
CDR3aa: CASSYTTGGNTIYF; CDR3nt: TGTGCCAGCAGTTACACCACAGGGGGAAACACCATATATTTT; d_gene: NA; j_gene: TRBJ1-3; v_gene: TRBV6-6; abundance: medium-sized
CDR3aa: CATSRDGDYYGYTF; CDR3nt: TGTGCCACCAGCAGAGATGGGGACTACTATGGCTACACCTTC; d_gene: NA; j_gene: TRBJ1-2; v_gene: TRBV15; abundance: once
CDR3aa: CASSSASGHTPHEQFF; CDR3nt: TGTGCCAGCAGCTCCGCTTCTGGTCACACTCCCCATGAGCAGTTCTTC; d_gene: NA; j_gene: TRBJ2-1; v_gene: TRBV7-9; abundance: NA
CDR3aa: CASSQVTSGRGSYEQYF; CDR3nt: TGTGCCAGCAGCCAAGTGACGTCCGGGAGAGGTTCCTACGAGCAGTACTTC; d_gene: NA; j_gene: TRBJ2-7; v_gene: TRBV4-2; abundance: NA
CDR3aa: CASSPDGYSNQPQHF; CDR3nt: TGTGCCAGCAGCCCGGACGGCTATAGCAATCAGCCCCAGCATTTT; d_gene: NA; j_gene: TRBJ1-5; v_gene: TRBV5-5; abundance: once
CDR3aa: CASSTRTSGGGLIEQYF; CDR3nt: TGTGCCAGTAGTACCCGGACTAGCGGGGGGGGGTTGATCGAGCAGTACTTC; d_gene: TRBD2; j_gene: TRBJ2-7; v_gene: TRBV19; abundance: NA
CDR3aa: CASSPAGQSYNEQFF; CDR3nt: TGTGCCAGCAGCCCTGCCGGACAGTCCTACAATGAGCAGTTCTTC; d_gene: NA; j_gene: TRBJ2-1; v_gene: TRBV5-8; abundance: few
CDR3aa: CASSLRGQTVLYEQYF; CDR3nt: TGTGCCAGCAGTTTAAGGGGGCAGACAGTCCTCTACGAGCAGTACTTC; d_gene: TRBD1; j_gene: TRBJ2-7; v_gene: TRBV27; abundance: NA
CDR3aa: CASSRWTSGGANEQFF; CDR3nt: TGTGCCAGCAGCCGATGGACTAGCGGGGGGGCCAATGAGCAGTTCTTC; d_gene: TRBD2; j_gene: TRBJ2-1; v_gene: TRBV5-6; abundance: NA
CDR3aa: CASSLGVGETQYF; CDR3nt: TGTGCCAGCAGTTTAGGAGTGGGAGAGACCCAGTACTTC; d_gene: NA; j_gene: TRBJ2-5; v_gene: TRBV27; abundance: once
CDR3aa: CASSQSQDRRYEQYF; CDR3nt: TGCGCCAGCAGCCAATCTCAGGACAGGCGCTACGAGCAGTACTTC; d_gene: TRBD1; j_gene: TRBJ2-7; v_gene: TRBV4-1; abundance: NA
CDR3aa: CASSLKNGPYEQYF; CDR3nt: TGCGCCAGCAGCCTGAAAAACGGGCCCTACGAGCAGTACTTC; d_gene: NA; j_gene: TRBJ2-7; v_gene: TRBV5-1; abundance: NA
CDR3aa: CATGDRGPRGYTF; CDR3nt: TGTGCCACCGGCGACAGGGGGCCTCGGGGCTACACCTTC; d_gene: TRBD1; j_gene: TRBJ1-2; v_gene: TRBV15; abundance: NA
CDR3aa: CASSLVSRLAGGEFNNEQFF; CDR3nt: TGTGCCAGCAGCTTAGTATCTCGGCTAGCGGGAGGGGAATTCAACAATGAGCAGTTCTTC; d_gene: TRBD2; j_gene: TRBJ2-1; v_gene: TRBV13; abundance: NA
CDR3aa: CASSLDGGGSYEQYF; CDR3nt: TGTGCCAGCAGCTTAGACGGAGGGGGGTCCTACGAGCAGTACTTC; d_gene: NA; j_gene: TRBJ2-7; v_gene: TRBV7-2; abundance: NA
CDR3aa: CASSLGPGFSGNTIYF; CDR3nt: TGTGCCAGCAGCTTAGGTCCGGGCTTCTCTGGAAACACCATATATTTT; d_gene: NA; j_gene: TRBJ1-3; v_gene: TRBV7-6; abundance: NA
CDR3aa: CASSVALGGQETQYF; CDR3nt: TGTGCCAGCAGCGTAGCTTTGGGGGGCCAAGAGACCCAGTACTTC; d_gene: NA; j_gene: TRBJ2-5; v_gene: TRBV9; abundance: NA
CDR3aa: CASSPGTGYQETQYF; CDR3nt: TGTGCCAGCTCACCAGGGACGGGGTACCAAGAGACCCAGTACTTC; d_gene: NA; j_gene: TRBJ2-5; v_gene: TRBV18; abundance: NA
CDR3aa: CASRPSSGGGNTIYF; CDR3nt: TGTGCCAGCAGGCCCAGTTCGGGGGGCGGAAACACCATATATTTT; d_gene: NA; j_gene: TRBJ1-3; v_gene: TRBV6-5; abundance: NA
CDR3aa: CSATTGAGYTF; CDR3nt: TGCAGTGCGACCACAGGGGCTGGCTACACCTTC; d_gene: TRBD1; j_gene: TRBJ1-2; v_gene: TRBV20-1; abundance: NA
CDR3aa: CASSFTLAGGLFGTGELFF; CDR3nt: TGTGCCAGCAGCTTTACCTTGGCGGGAGGACTCTTTGGCACCGGGGAGCTGTTTTTT; d_gene: TRBD2; j_gene: TRBJ2-2; v_gene: TRBV5-4; abundance: medium-sized
CDR3aa: CASSNPGQVPSGNTIYF; CDR3nt: TGTGCCAGCAGCAACCCAGGCCAAGTGCCGAGTGGAAACACCATATATTTT; d_gene: NA; j_gene: TRBJ1-3; v_gene: TRBV21-1; abundance: NA
CDR3aa: CASSSGTGAYEQYF; CDR3nt: TGTGCCAGCAGCTCGGGGACAGGGGCATACGAGCAGTACTTC; d_gene: TRBD1; j_gene: TRBJ2-7; v_gene: TRBV5-4; abundance: NA
CDR3aa: CASSELGSYNEQFF; CDR3nt: TGTGCCAGCAGTGAACTGGGGTCGTACAATGAGCAGTTCTTC; d_gene: NA; j_gene: TRBJ2-1; v_gene: TRBV2; abundance: few
CDR3aa: CASSDRGLAGGGNTQYF; CDR3nt: TGTGCCAGCAGCGATCGTGGACTAGCGGGAGGGGGAAATACGCAGTATTTT; d_gene: TRBD2; j_gene: TRBJ2-3; v_gene: TRBV7-9; abundance: NA
CDR3aa: CASSLGGRDTQYF; CDR3nt: TGTGCCAGCAGTTTAGGGGGCCGTGATACGCAGTATTTT; d_gene: NA; j_gene: TRBJ2-3; v_gene: TRBV28; abundance: NA
CDR3aa: CASSASGGPEQFF; CDR3nt: TGTGCCAGCAGTGCCAGCGGGGGCCCTGAGCAGTTCTTC; d_gene: TRBD2; j_gene: TRBJ2-1; v_gene: TRBV6-6; abundance: NA
CDR3aa: CASSVAGRVHTF; CDR3nt: TGTGCCAGCAGTGTGGCAGGCAGGGTTCACACCTTC; d_gene: NA; j_gene: TRBJ1-2; v_gene: TRBV25-1; abundance: NA
CDR3aa: CASSFYREKLTDTQYF; CDR3nt: TGTGCCAGCAGTTTCTACAGGGAAAAGTTAACAGATACGCAGTATTTT; d_gene: NA; j_gene: TRBJ2-3; v_gene: TRBV27; abundance: NA
CDR3aa: CASSPGQHTEAFF; CDR3nt: TGTGCCAGCTCACCGGGACAGCACACTGAAGCTTTCTTT; d_gene: TRBD1; j_gene: TRBJ1-1; v_gene: TRBV18; abundance: NA